Sequencing of this T cell receptor (beta chain) was carried out in a study of T cells after yellow fever vaccination. At the level of the study: With SMART-Seq v4 Ultra Low Input, the fractions containing low cell numbers were prepared.

V gave up 6 bases and J gave up 2 bases, with 13 bases separating them. This CDR3 has 14 amino acids. TCRdb used MiXCR to reprocess the 5' RACE reads, holding one entry per CDR3 protein. The table lists about 260,000 distinct CDR3 sequences, 10% to 15% of them singletons, with around 0.55% in the top ten. The sample holds a few counts of this clonotype. Antigen specificity is unknown. Study-level results: Abundant clonotypes (contaminants from the bulk population) could be present in FACS-sorted repertoires.

The receptor was derived from a man aged 25 to 40 who received the YFV17D yellow fever vaccine. The J gene is TRBJ2-5, the V gene TRBV12-3 or TRBV12-4; TRBD2 is a possible D gene (5 bases). Sequencing was performed on CD4+ T cells sorted from PBMCs, taken 45 days after the yellow fever booster vaccination. CDR3 amino acids: CASSSRTLQETQYF. The CDR3 region has the DNA TGTGCCAGCAGCTCCCGGACTCTACAAGAGACCCAGTACTTC.